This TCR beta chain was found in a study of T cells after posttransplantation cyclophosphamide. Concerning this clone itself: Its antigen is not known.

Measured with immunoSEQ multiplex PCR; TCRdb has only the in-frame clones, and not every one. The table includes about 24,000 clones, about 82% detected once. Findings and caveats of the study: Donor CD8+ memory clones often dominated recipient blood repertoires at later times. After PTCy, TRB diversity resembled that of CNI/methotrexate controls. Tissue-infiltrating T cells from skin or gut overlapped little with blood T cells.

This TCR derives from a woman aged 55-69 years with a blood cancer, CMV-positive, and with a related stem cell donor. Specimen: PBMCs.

The CDR3 region has the DNA TGTGCCAGCAGCCGGGGGGGGACTGGCTATGGCTACACCTTC. Protein: CASSRGGTGYGYTF. The gene calls are TRBV7-2 and TRBJ1-2, with D possibly being TRBD1 (5 bases). The V gene lost 5 bases and the J gene lost 4 bases, with 14 bases spanning the gap. Germline values: CDR1 SGHTA, CDR2 FQGNSA. This CDR3 is built from 14 residues.